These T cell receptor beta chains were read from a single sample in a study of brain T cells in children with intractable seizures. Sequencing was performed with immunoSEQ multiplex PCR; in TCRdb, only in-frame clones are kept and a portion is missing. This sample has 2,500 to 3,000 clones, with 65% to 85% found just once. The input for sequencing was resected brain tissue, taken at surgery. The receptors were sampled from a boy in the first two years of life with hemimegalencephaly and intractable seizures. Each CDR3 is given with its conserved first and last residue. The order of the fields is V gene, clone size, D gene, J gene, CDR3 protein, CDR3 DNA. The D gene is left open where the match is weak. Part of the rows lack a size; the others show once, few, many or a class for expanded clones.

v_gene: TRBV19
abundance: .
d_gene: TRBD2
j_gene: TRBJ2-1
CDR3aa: CASSSGRLGEQFF
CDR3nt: TGTGCCAGTAGTAGCGGGAGGCTGGGTGAGCAGTTCTTC

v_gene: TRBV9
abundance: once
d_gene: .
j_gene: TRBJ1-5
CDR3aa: CASSPGGSSNQPQHF
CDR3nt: TGTGCCAGCAGCCCCGGTGGCAGTAGCAATCAGCCCCAGCATTTT

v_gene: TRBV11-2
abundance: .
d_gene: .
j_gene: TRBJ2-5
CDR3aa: CASSLEGETQYF
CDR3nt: TGTGCCAGCAGCTTAGAGGGGGAGACCCAGTACTTC

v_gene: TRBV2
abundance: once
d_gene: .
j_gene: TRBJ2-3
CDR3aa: CASTSLRWEPDTQYF
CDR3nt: TGTGCCAGCACCTCCTTGCGCTGGGAGCCCGATACGCAGTATTTT

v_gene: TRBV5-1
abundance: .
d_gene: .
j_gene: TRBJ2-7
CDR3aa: CASSLGGYEQYF
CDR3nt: TGCGCCAGCAGCTTAGGAGGATACGAGCAGTACTTC

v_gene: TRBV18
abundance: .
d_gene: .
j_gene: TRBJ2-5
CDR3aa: CASSPLGQETQYF
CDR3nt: TGTGCCAGCTCACCACTAGGACAAGAGACCCAGTACTTC

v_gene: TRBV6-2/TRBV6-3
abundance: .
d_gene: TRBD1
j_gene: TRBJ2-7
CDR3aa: CASSHRQGLRYEQYF
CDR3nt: TGTGCCAGCAGTCATCGACAGGGTCTGCGCTACGAGCAGTACTTC

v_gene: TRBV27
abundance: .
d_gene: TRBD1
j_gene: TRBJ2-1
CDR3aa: CASSLTRGLTNEQFF
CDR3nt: TGTGCCAGCAGTTTAACCAGGGGGCTAACCAATGAGCAGTTCTTC

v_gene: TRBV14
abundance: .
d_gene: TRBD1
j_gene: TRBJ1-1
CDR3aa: CASSQGGRGPNTEAFF
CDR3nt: TGTGCCAGCAGCCAAGGTGGGAGGGGGCCGAACACTGAAGCTTTCTTT

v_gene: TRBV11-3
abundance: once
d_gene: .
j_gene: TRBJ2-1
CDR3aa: CASSLKPPDTFF
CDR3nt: TGTGCCAGCAGCTTAAAACCCCCCGATACGTTCTTC

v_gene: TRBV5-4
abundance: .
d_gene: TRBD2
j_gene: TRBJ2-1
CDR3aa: CASSLPAGGPSYNEQFF
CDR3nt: TGTGCCAGCAGCTTACCAGCGGGAGGGCCCTCCTACAATGAGCAGTTCTTC

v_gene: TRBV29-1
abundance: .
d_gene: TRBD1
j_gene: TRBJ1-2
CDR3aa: CSAGTGGGGYTF
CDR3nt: TGCAGCGCTGGGACAGGGGGCGGTGGCTACACCTTC

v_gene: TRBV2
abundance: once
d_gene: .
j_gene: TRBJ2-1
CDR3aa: CASSDRASNEQFF
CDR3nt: TGTGCCAGCAGTGACAGGGCCTCCAATGAGCAGTTCTTC

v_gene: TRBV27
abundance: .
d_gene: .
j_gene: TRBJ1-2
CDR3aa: CASSSAPRDYGYTF
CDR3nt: TGTGCCAGCAGTTCGGCCCCGAGGGACTATGGCTACACCTTC

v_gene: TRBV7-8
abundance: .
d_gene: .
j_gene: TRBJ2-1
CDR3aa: CASSLENRGRTYNEQFF
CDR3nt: TGTGCCAGCAGCTTAGAAAACCGGGGGCGGACCTACAATGAGCAGTTCTTC

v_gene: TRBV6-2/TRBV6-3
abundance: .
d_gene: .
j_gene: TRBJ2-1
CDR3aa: CASSYPGEQFF
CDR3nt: TGTGCCAGCAGTTACCCGGGTGAGCAGTTCTTC

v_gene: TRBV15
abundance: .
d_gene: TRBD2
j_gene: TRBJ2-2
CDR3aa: CATSRVQSGRAGELFF
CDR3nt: TGTGCCACCAGCAGAGTTCAGAGCGGGAGGGCCGGGGAGCTGTTTTTT

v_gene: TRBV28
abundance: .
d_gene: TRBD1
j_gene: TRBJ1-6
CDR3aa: CASSKGDSHNSPLHF
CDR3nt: TGTGCCAGCAGTAAGGGGGACAGCCATAATTCACCCCTCCACTTT

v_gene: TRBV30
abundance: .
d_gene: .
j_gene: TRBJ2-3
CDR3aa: CAWSRLLADTQYF
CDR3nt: TGTGCCTGGAGCCGCCTACTAGCAGATACGCAGTATTTT

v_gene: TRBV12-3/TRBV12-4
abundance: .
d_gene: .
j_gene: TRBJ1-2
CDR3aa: CASRGQNYGYTF
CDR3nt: TGTGCCAGCAGGGGACAAAACTATGGCTACACCTTC